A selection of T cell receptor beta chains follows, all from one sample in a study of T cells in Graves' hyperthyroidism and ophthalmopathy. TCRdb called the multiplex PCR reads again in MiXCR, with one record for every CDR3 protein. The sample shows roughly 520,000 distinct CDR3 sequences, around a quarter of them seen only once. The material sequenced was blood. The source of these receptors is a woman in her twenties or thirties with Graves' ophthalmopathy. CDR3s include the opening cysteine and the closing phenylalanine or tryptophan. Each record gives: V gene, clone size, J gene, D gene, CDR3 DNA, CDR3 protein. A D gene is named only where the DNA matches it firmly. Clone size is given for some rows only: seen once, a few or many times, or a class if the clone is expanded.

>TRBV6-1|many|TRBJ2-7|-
TGTGCCAGCAGTGAAGAAGCCTCCTACGAGCAGTACTTC
CASSEEASYEQYF
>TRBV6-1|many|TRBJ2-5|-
TGTGCCAGCAGTGAAATGTGGGAGACCCAGTACTTC
CASSEMWETQYF
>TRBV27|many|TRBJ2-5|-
TGTGCCAGCAGTTTAGGGGGGACTCTCGAAGAGACCCAGTACTTC
CASSLGGTLEETQYF
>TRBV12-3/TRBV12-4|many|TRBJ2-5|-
TGTGCCAGCAGCCCAGTAGCCCTCACAGGGCATATCGTGACCCAGTACTTC
CASSPVALTGHIVTQYF
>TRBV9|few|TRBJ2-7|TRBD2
TGTGCCAGCAGCGCTAGCGGGAGAGGATTCGACGAGCAGTACTTC
CASSASGRGFDEQYF
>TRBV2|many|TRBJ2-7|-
TGTGCCAGCACCTATGTCTACGAGCAGTACTTC
CASTYVYEQYF
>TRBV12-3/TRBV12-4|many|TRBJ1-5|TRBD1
TGTGCCAGCAGTTTTGTGGCAGGGGGCTTCGGCCAGCCCCAGCATTTT
CASSFVAGGFGQPQHF
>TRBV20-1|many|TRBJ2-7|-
TGCAGTGCTAGACCGGACACGTACCCCTACGAGCAGTACTTC
CSARPDTYPYEQYF
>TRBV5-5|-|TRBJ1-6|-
TGTGCCAGCAATCCCGACACGGGGTCACCCTTCCACTTT
CASNPDTGSPFHF
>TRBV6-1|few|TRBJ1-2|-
TGTGCCAGCAGTGAAGACAGGACCGTCGACGGTGGCTACACCTTC
CASSEDRTVDGGYTF
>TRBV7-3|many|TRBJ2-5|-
TGTGCCAGCAGCTTAAGCTCACTTCAAGAGACCCAGTACTTC
CASSLSSLQETQYF
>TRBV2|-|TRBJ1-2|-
TGTGCCAGCAGTGAAGTTCTGGGGGCTGGCTATGGCTACACCTTC
CASSEVLGAGYGYTF
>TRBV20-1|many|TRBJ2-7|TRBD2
TGCAGTGCTAGTTTCCCTCCGGGACTAGCGGGGTCCCTCTCCTACGAGCAGTACTTC
CSASFPPGLAGSLSYEQYF
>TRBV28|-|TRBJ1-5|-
TGTGCCAGCAGGCCCACGAATCAGCCCCAGCATTTT
CASRPTNQPQHF
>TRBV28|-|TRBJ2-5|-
TGTGCCAGCAGTTTAGGGGGCACCGGGGCAAGGGAAGAGACCCAGTACTTC
CASSLGGTGAREETQYF
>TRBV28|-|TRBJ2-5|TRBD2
TGTGCCAGCAGTAGGGAGACTAGCGGGAGGGGCCAAGAGACCCAGTACTTC
CASSRETSGRGQETQYF
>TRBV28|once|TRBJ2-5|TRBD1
TGTGCCAGCAGCCGACCAGGGGGCCGAGAGACCCAGTACTTC
CASSRPGGRETQYF
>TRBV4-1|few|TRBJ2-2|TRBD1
TGCGCCAGCAGCGCTCACCCTGGGACAGAAGGGACCGGGGAGCTGTTTTTT
CASSAHPGTEGTGELFF
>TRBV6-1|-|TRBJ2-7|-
TGTGCCAGCAGAGACCTTGCCGGGTCCTACGAGCAGTACTTC
CASRDLAGSYEQYF
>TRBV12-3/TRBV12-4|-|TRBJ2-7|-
TGTGCCAGCAGTGGGACGGGGGGCGCATTCGAGCAGTACTTC
CASSGTGGAFEQYF
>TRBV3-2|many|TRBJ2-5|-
TGTGCCAGCAGCCAAGGATGGGGCGGGGGACAGCAAGAGACCCAGTACTTC
CASSQGWGGGQQETQYF
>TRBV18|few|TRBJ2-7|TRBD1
TGTGCCAGCTCACCGGACAGGGGGGAGGTCGAGCAGTACTTC
CASSPDRGEVEQYF
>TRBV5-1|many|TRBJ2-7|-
TGCGCCAGCAGCTTGTGGGGGACCTACGAGCAGTACTTC
CASSLWGTYEQYF
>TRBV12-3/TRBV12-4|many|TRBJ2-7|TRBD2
TGTGCCAGCAGTTTAGGTGTCGGGGGGGCTTTAGAGCAGTACTTC
CASSLGVGGALEQYF
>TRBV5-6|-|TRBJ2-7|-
TGTGCCAGCAGCTTGTCCCCGGACAGCCATGAGCAGTACTTC
CASSLSPDSHEQYF
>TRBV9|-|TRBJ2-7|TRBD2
TGTGCCAGCAGCGGCGGGAGTACCCCCTACGAGCAGTACTTC
CASSGGSTPYEQYF
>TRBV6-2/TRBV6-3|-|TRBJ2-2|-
TGTGCCAGCAACTGGCTTAGGGCCGGGGAGCTGTTTTTT
CASNWLRAGELFF
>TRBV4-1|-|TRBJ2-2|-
TGCGCCAGCAGCCAGACCTCGAACACCGGGGAGCTGTTTTTT
CASSQTSNTGELFF
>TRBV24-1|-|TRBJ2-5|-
TGTGCCACCAGTTTTGCGGGGGAGACCCAGTACTTC
CATSFAGETQYF
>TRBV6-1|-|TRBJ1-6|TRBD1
TGTGCCAGCACTACTAAGACAGGGAGCCTCTCACCCCTCCACTTT
CASTTKTGSLSPLHF
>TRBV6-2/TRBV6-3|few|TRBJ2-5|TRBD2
TGTGCCAGCAGTTTAACACGGGACCAGGGAGGGGCCCAGTACTTC
CASSLTRDQGGAQYF
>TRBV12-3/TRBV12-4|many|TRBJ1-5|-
TGTGCCAGCAGTCCTGGGGCGGGTTATAGCAATCAGCCCCAGCATTTT
CASSPGAGYSNQPQHF
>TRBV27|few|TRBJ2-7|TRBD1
TGTGCCACCACCCCCGCCCGAGACAGGGGCTACGAGCAGTACTTC
CATTPARDRGYEQYF
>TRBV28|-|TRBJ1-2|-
TGTGCCAGCGTAGGGGCGGGGGCGCCCCTCTATGGCTACACCTTC
CASVGAGAPLYGYTF
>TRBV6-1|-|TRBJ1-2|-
TGTGCCAGCAGTGAGGTAGGGAGCGCCTATGGCTACACCTTC
CASSEVGSAYGYTF
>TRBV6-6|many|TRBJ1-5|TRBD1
TGTGCCAGCAGCCGTCCCGGGACAGGAACCTATAGCAATCAGCCCCAGCATTTT
CASSRPGTGTYSNQPQHF
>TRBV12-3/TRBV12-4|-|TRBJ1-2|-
TGTGCCAGCAGTTTAGGGGACATGGGGAGTTACACCTTC
CASSLGDMGSYTF
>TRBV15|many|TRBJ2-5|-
TGTGCCACCAGCAAAGATCAGAGGGGTCTAGGTTGGGAGACCCAGTACTTC
CATSKDQRGLGWETQYF
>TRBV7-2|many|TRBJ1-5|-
TGTGCCAGCAGCTTGGACGTCGCGCAGCCCCAGCATTTT
CASSLDVAQPQHF
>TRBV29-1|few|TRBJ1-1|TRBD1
TGCAGCGTTGAGACAGGGATGAACACTGAAGCTTTCTTT
CSVETGMNTEAFF
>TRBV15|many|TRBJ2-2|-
TGTGCCACCAGCGGAACGTTACAGGGACACCTAAACACCGGGGAGCTGTTTTTT
CATSGTLQGHLNTGELFF
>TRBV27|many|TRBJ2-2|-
TGTGCCAGCAGTTTATCCCATAACACCGGGGAGCTGTTTTTT
CASSLSHNTGELFF
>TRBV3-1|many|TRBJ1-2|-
TGTGCCAGCAGCCGCGCCCCTAACTATGGCTACACCTTC
CASSRAPNYGYTF
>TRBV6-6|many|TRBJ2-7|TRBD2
TGTGCCAGCAGTTTAGGACTAGCGGGGTTCGAGCAGTACTTC
CASSLGLAGFEQYF
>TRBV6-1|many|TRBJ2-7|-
TGTGCCAGCAGTGAAGCTACTTTAGGGGACGAGCAGTACTTC
CASSEATLGDEQYF
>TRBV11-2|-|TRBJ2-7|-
TGTGCCAGCAGCCCCCGGGACACCGAATTTTACGAGCAGTACTTC
CASSPRDTEFYEQYF
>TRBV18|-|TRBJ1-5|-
TGTGCCAGCTCACCATTGATGGGTAGCAATCAGCCCCAGCATTTT
CASSPLMGSNQPQHF
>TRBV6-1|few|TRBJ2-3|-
TGTGCCAGCAGTGAAGAGAGGGGCTCAGATACGCAGTATTTT
CASSEERGSDTQYF
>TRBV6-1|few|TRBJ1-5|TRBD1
TGTGCCAGCATCCGACCCGGGACAGGGGCTCAGCCCCAGCATTTT
CASIRPGTGAQPQHF
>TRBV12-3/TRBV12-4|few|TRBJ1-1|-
TGTGCCAGCAGTTTAGGGGACGGAGGGTACACTGAAGCTTTCTTT
CASSLGDGGYTEAFF
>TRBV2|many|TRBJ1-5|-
TGTGCCAGCAGTGCGAACCGTAATCAGCCCCAGCATTTT
CASSANRNQPQHF
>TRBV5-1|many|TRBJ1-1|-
TGCGCCAGCAGCACTCAATTAGGCACTGAAGCTTTCTTT
CASSTQLGTEAFF
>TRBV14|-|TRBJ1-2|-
TGTGCCAGCAGCCAAGCTCGGGCTGGCTACACCTTC
CASSQARAGYTF
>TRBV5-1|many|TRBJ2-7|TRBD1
TGCGCCAGCAGCTTGGCCCCCCTAGGACAGGCTCGGACATACGAGCAGTACTTC
CASSLAPLGQARTYEQYF
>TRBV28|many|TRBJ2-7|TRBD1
TGTGCCAGCAGCAGTGACAGGGGTTTCTCCTACGAGCAGTACTTC
CASSSDRGFSYEQYF
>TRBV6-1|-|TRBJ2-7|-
TGTGCCAGCAGAAGGACGGCGGAAGAGTCCTACGAGCAGTACTTC
CASRRTAEESYEQYF
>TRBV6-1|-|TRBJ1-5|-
TGTGCCAGCAGTGAAGACCGAGGGCCCCAGCATTTT
CASSEDRGPQHF
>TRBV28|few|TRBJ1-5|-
TGTGCCAGCAGTTTTTCTGGGGGCGCGGGTCTTACCCAGCATTTT
CASSFSGGAGLTQHF